The TCR beta chain under discussion was sequenced for a study of blood T cell repertoires in COVID-19. Study-level information: Specimens from acute and convalescent COVID-19 originated in the United States, Italy and Spain.

This clone was seen at least ten times. The CDR3 covers 18 residues. Trimming removed 3 bases at V and 3 bases at J, with 24 bases between. Germline V gene sequence: CDR1 SGHKS, CDR2 YYEKEE (reference sequence). TCRdb's table, derived via immunoSEQ multiplex PCR, lists solely in-frame clones and lacks some. The data contain 300,000 to 450,000 clones, about 85% of them singletons. The TCR originated in a woman younger than 30 with acute or convalescent COVID-19. This chain links TRBV5-5 with TRBJ1-1; D uncertain. Specimen: peripheral blood. CDR3 nucleotides: TGTGCCAGCAGCTCTTGGGCTGTTGGAGGGAAAAGGGACACTGAAGCTTTCTTT. The encoded protein is CASSSWAVGGKRDTEAFF.